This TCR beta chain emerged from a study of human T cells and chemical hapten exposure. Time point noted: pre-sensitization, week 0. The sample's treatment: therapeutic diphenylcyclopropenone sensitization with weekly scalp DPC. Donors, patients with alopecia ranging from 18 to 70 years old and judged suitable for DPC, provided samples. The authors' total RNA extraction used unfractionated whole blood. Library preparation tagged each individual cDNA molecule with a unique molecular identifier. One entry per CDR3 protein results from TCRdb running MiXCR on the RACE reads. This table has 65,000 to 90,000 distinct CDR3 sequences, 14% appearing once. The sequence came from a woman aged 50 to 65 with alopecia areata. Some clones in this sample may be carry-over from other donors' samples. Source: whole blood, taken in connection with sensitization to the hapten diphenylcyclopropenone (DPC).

CDR3 sequence (DNA): TGTGCCACCAGCAGAGATAGGAAGATCGGGGAGCTGTTTTTT. It translates to CATSRDRKIGELFF. This sequence joins TRBV15 and TRBJ2-2, with D unresolved. Germline V lookup: CDR1 LNHNV, CDR2 YYDKDF (reference sequence). V lost 0 bases and J lost 7, with 9 bases in between. The CDR3 is 14 amino acids.